This T cell receptor beta chain was sequenced in a study of post-analysis software for immune sequencing data. Study results and caveats: Patients showed TRBV5-6, TRBV5-1 and TRBV20-1 among 4 or 5 TRBV segments more frequent than in controls.

A few counts support this clonotype. What it recognizes is unknown. The CDR3 has 14 residues. Germline V gene sequence: CDR1 SGHRS, CDR2 YFSETQ. Germline trimming cut 3 bases from V and 1 base from J; bases unmatched to any gene: 2. Built from TCR beta cDNA, the libraries had unique molecular identifiers in them. TCRdb ran MiXCR on the PCR reads and lists one entry per CDR3 protein. The sample records about 460,000 distinct CDR3 sequences, roughly 45% being singletons. The chain combines TRBV5-1 with TRBJ2-3; 7 positions match TRBD1. The sequence came from a girl between 5 and 17 years old with multiple sclerosis. The sequenced material came from blood. The DNA for the CDR3 is TGCGCCAGCAGCTCGACAGGGCGCACAGATACGCAGTATTTT. Protein: CASSSTGRTDTQYF.